This T cell receptor beta chain was obtained from a study of OX40 agonist ivuxolimab in advanced cancers. At the level of the study: Those enrolled were 70% to 85% male, with a mean age of approximately 60 years and ages from roughly 20 to 90. Antecedent anti-PD-1, anti-PD-L1 or anti-CTLA-4 therapy was permissible, with 35% to 40% having received some. Findings and caveats of the study: The specificity for antigen of the expanded peripheral T cells was not determined. CD8+ T cells averaged more expanded clones than CD4+.

As to this clone: The target antigen is unknown.

Trimming took 8 bases from V and 4 from J, leaving 11 bases between them. CDR1 and CDR2 (germline): SEHNR, FQNEAQ (reference sequence). CDR3 length equals 12 residues. Profiling relied on immunoSEQ multiplex PCR, and the TCRdb table lists in-frame clones only, not all of them. The sample lists some 43,000 clones; just under 95% were seen once. The chain links TRBV7-9 to TRBJ1-1; perhaps TRBD1 as D (5 bases). The sequence derives from an adult with an advanced solid tumor such as melanoma, head and neck, liver or kidney cancer. Sequenced material: CD4+ or CD8+ T cells sorted from blood, taken in a trial of the OX40 agonist ivuxolimab. The CDR3 spells CASSTGGTEAFF. CDR3 DNA: TGTGCCAGCTCCACGGGGGGCACTGAAGCTTTCTTT. The full variable domain, its missing parts supplied by reference TRBV7-9 and TRBJ1-1, is DTGVSQNPRHKITKRGQNVTFRCDPISEHNRLYWYRQTLGQGPEFLTYFQNEAQLEKSRLLSDRFSAERPKGSFSTLEIQRTEQGDSAMYLCASSTGGTEAFFGQGTRLTVV.